The 27 T cell receptor beta chains reported below all come from one sample, sequenced in a study of cytomegalovirus exposure and HLA in healthy donors. Both 60 Vbeta primers and 13 Jbeta primers went into the PCR. Measured with immunoSEQ multiplex PCR; TCRdb has only the in-frame clones, and not every one. The data show approximately 100,000 clones, roughly 69% seen once. Specimen: PBMCs. The receptors shown here come from a woman in her 70s in good health and CMV-seropositive.

This chain uses TRBV5-1 with TRBJ2-5; D unclear. The CDR3 totals 12 residues. The V and J ends lost 4 bases and 0 bases respectively, with 4 bases between them. Germline V gene lookup returns CDR1 SGHRS and CDR2 YFSETQ. The CDR3 sequence: CASSANQETQYF. The CDR3 nucleotides read TGCGCCAGCAGCGCTAACCAAGAGACCCAGTACTTC.

This rearrangement joins TRBV6-5 to TRBJ1-1; TRBD1 aligns across 8 bases. This CDR3 is built from 16 residues. The germline V gene encodes CDR1 MNHEY and CDR2 SVGAGI. V lost 4 bases and J lost 0; bases outside the gene matches: 7. CDR3 coding DNA: TGTGCCAGCAGTTGGGGACCAGGGGGCCTGAACACTGAAGCTTTCTTT. As protein: CASSWGPGGLNTEAFF.

This chain connects TRBV14 to TRBJ2-7, with D possibly TRBD1 on 7 matching bases. CDR1 is SGHDN and CDR2 is FVKESK in the germline V gene. The CDR3 spans 15 residues. Between the trimmed V and J ends, which lost 4 bases and 0 bases, there was a span of 13 bases. The CDR3 region is CASSPGGSSSYEQYF. The CDR3 DNA sequence: TGTGCCAGCAGCCCAGGGGGGTCTAGCTCCTACGAGCAGTACTTC.

This chain uses TRBV18 with TRBJ2-3, with a possible D match to TRBD1 (6 bases). Germline lookup yields CDR1 KGHSH and CDR2 LQKENI. The CDR3 consists of 15 residues. Trimming took 2 bases from V and 6 from J, leaving 15 bases between them. CDR3 bases: TGTGCCAGCTCACCAGTTGCAGGGGTGGCGGATACGCAGTATTTT. It specifies CASSPVAGVADTQYF.

This clone has just one count. The chain links TRBV15 to TRBJ1-5, with D hard to call. V was clipped by 0 bases and J by 5 bases, with 11 bases between them. Germline lookup yields CDR1 LNHNV and CDR2 YYDKDF (reference sequence). The CDR3 has 15 amino acids. In nucleotides, the CDR3 is TGTGCCACCAGCAGAGAAAGGCGGTGGGATCAGCCCCAGCATTTT. This encodes CATSRERRWDQPQHF. Looking up the rest from reference TRBV15 and TRBJ1-5 gives the full variable domain: DAMVIQNPRYQVTQFGKPVTLSCSQTLNHNVMYWYQQKSSQAPKLLFHYYDKDFNNEADTPDNFQSRRPNTSFCFLDIRSPGLGDTAMYLCATSRERRWDQPQHFGDGTRLSIL.

This clone appeared a few times. This chain joins TRBV2 and TRBJ1-1; a possible D gene is TRBD1 (5 bases). Germline V gives CDR1 SNHLY, CDR2 FYNNEI. The V end was cut by 6 bases, the J end by 4 bases, with 15 bases between. CDR3 size: 14 residues. The CDR3 coding sequence is TGTGCCAGCAGGGTGACCATCGGGGGCACTGAAGCTTTCTTT. Protein sequence: CASRVTIGGTEAFF.

V is TRBV6-1 and J is TRBJ1-4, with D maybe TRBD1 (5 bases). Germline values: CDR1 MNHNS, CDR2 SASEGT. The CDR3 loop spans 14 amino acids. Between the trimmed V and J ends, which lost 1 base and 7 bases, there was a span of 10 bases. The CDR3 bases are TGTGCCAGCAGTGAAGGGGGCGCTGGTGAAAAACTGTTTTTT. Protein product: CASSEGGAGEKLFF.

V gene TRBV25-1 combines with J gene TRBJ2-1; 8 positions agree with TRBD2. This CDR3 is built from 16 residues. The germline V gene has CDR1 MGHDK and CDR2 SYGVNS. V lost 1 base, J lost 1 base, and 3 bases stayed unmatched. The CDR3 is CASSEFAGGSYNEQFF. In DNA form, the CDR3 reads TGTGCCAGCAGTGAATTTGCGGGGGGATCCTACAATGAGCAGTTCTTC.

The chain couples TRBV7-9 to TRBJ1-6; D is perhaps TRBD1 (5 bases). Germline CDR1 reads SEHNR; CDR2 reads FQNEAQ (reference sequence). The ends were cut back, 5 bases at V and 10 bases at J, with 21 bases in the middle. CDR3 length equals 16 residues. CDR3 nucleotides: TGTGCCAGCAGCCCGAGTGGTGCAGGGTTAAGCTCACCCCTCCACTTT. It encodes CASSPSGAGLSSPLHF.

The chain combines TRBV19 with TRBJ2-1; unclear D gene. Germline loops: CDR1 LNHDA, CDR2 SQIVND (reference sequence). The CDR3 sequence is 16 residues long. Trimming left V 6 bases short and J 3 bases short, with 18 bases between. CDR3 DNA sequence: TGTGCCAGTAGCCCCTTAGACTCGTTAAACTACAATGAGCAGTTCTTC. Translated: CASSPLDSLNYNEQFF.

This chain uses TRBV14 with TRBJ2-7; TRBD2 agrees at 12 bases. The CDR3 has 15 residues. The V segment lost 1 base and the J segment 6 bases; nucleotides outside the gene matches: 4. Germline CDR1 SGHDN, CDR2 FVKESK. The CDR3 spells CASSQGLAGALEQYF. The CDR3 DNA reads TGTGCCAGCAGCCAAGGACTAGCGGGGGCCCTCGAGCAGTACTTC.

This clone was seen just once. V usage is TRBV30 and J usage is TRBJ2-7; 8 nucleotides agree with TRBD2. Germline loops: CDR1 GTSNPN, CDR2 SVGIG (reference sequence). The CDR3 totals 15 residues. The V segment lost 1 base and the J segment 4 bases; nucleotides outside the gene matches: 9. The CDR3 is CAWSAPGAGGYEQYF. The CDR3 DNA is TGTGCCTGGAGTGCCCCGGGGGCGGGGGGATACGAGCAGTACTTC.

The chain links TRBV7-7 to TRBJ2-2; D is possibly TRBD1 (5 bases). Per the germline V gene, CDR1 is SSHAT and CDR2 is FNYEAQ (reference sequence). Trimming removed 5 bases at V and 1 base at J, with 8 bases between. CDR3 length: 14 residues. CDR3 amino acids: CASSVQENTGELFF. In nucleotides, the CDR3 is TGTGCCAGCAGCGTACAGGAGAACACCGGGGAGCTGTTTTTT. The whole variable domain, filled in from reference TRBV7-7 and TRBJ2-2, reads GAGVSQSPRYKVTKRGQDVTLRCDPISSHATLYWYQQALGQGPEFLTYFNYEAQPDKSGLPSDRFSAERPEGSISTLTIQRTEQRDSAMYRCASSVQENTGELFFGEGSRLTVL.

The V and J genes are TRBV5-4 and TRBJ1-1, with 9 bases lining up with TRBD1. From germline, CDR1 is SGHNT and CDR2 YYREEE (reference sequence). The CDR3 extends over 15 amino acids. Trimming removed 4 bases from V and 1 base from J; junction bases left unmatched: 5. CDR3 DNA: TGTGCCAGCAGCACCCGGACAGGGGAGAACACTGAAGCTTTCTTT. Encoded protein: CASSTRTGENTEAFF.

The V call is TRBV10-3, the J call TRBJ1-1, with 7 positions matching TRBD1. CDR1 is ENHRY and CDR2 is SYGVKD in the germline V gene. V dropped 6 bases and J dropped 0; count of bases not matched to a gene: 4. There are 14 residues in the CDR3. The CDR3 nucleotides read TGTGCCATCAGGTGGGACAGTTTGAACACTGAAGCTTTCTTT. Encoded protein: CAIRWDSLNTEAFF.

This clone turned up a few times. The chain is built from TRBV5-6 and TRBJ1-2; weak D call: TRBD1 (5 bases). Germline V gene lookup returns CDR1 SGHDT and CDR2 YYEEEE. V dropped 3 bases and J dropped 4 bases, with 10 bases sitting between them. The CDR3 runs to 13 residues. CDR3 sequence (DNA): TGTGCCAGCAGCTGGAAGGGGTTCTATGGCTACACCTTC. As protein: CASSWKGFYGYTF.

Regarding this clone: In the same sample, other DNA sequences code for this CDR3. V usage is TRBV6-6 and J usage is TRBJ1-1; TRBD1 aligns across 9 bases. Germline loops: CDR1 MNHNY, CDR2 SVGAGI (reference sequence). J lost 0 bases, V lost 6 bases, and 5 bases had no gene match. CDR3 size: 15 residues. CDR3 loop: CASSRDRVMNTEAFF. The CDR3 bases are TGTGCCAGCAGCCGGGACAGGGTCATGAACACTGAAGCTTTCTTT.

This rearrangement joins TRBV5-1 to TRBJ2-6; TRBD1 aligns across 8 bases. In germline, CDR1 is SGHRS, CDR2 YFSETQ. The CDR3 contains 20 residues. V lost 4 bases and J lost 0; bases outside the gene matches: 15. The CDR3: CASSTLPVGQGFSGANVLTF. CDR3 DNA: TGCGCCAGCAGCACCTTGCCAGTAGGACAGGGCTTCTCTGGGGCCAACGTCCTGACTTTC.

The CDR3 DNA sequence: TGTGCCAGCAATCTCGGGGTTTCTTTCTATGGCTACACCTTC. It codes for CASNLGVSFYGYTF. The rearrangement joins TRBV6-1 to TRBJ1-2; D ambiguous. The CDR3 contains 14 residues. The ends were cut back, 7 bases at V and 4 bases at J, with 16 bases in the middle. Germline loops: CDR1 MNHNS, CDR2 SASEGT.

The CDR3 sequence: CASSLAGRGSGDTEAFF. CDR3 nucleotide sequence: TGTGCCAGCAGCTTGGCAGGTCGGGGGTCGGGGGACACTGAAGCTTTCTTT. The rearrangement links TRBV5-4 to TRBJ1-1, with D maybe TRBD1 (5 bases). This CDR3 is 17 amino acids long. V was trimmed by 0 bases and J by 3 bases, leaving 18 bases between them. Germline lookup yields CDR1 SGHNT and CDR2 YYREEE (reference sequence).

Only one count was recorded for this clone. This chain links TRBV10-3 with TRBJ1-5; D may be TRBD1 (5 bases). V was shortened by 11 bases and J by 0 bases, with 14 bases between the two germline ends. This CDR3 has 14 amino acids. Germline V CDR1 and CDR2: ENHRY, SYGVKD. The CDR3 nucleotides are TGTGCCGCTGACAGCCGCAATAGCAATCAGCCCCAGCATTTT. This sequence encodes CAADSRNSNQPQHF.

This chain uses TRBV5-1 with TRBJ2-3, with 11 bases aligning to TRBD2. V was clipped by 0 bases and J by 4 bases; unmatched bases: 4. This CDR3 contains 16 residues. Germline V CDR1 and CDR2: SGHRS, YFSETQ. The CDR3 DNA reads TGCGCCAGCAGCTTGGGTGGGACTAGCGGCGCAGATACGCAGTATTTT. Translating it yields CASSLGGTSGADTQYF.

The rearrangement uses TRBV30 and TRBJ2-6, with D uncertain. Germline CDR1 reads GTSNPN; CDR2 reads SVGIG (reference sequence). The CDR3 extends over 12 amino acids. The V and J ends lost 6 bases and 2 bases respectively, with 5 bases between them. The CDR3 spells CACLPGANVLTF. The CDR3 nucleotides are TGTGCCTGTCTACCTGGGGCCAACGTCCTGACTTTC.

The chain recombines TRBV9 with TRBJ2-1; possibly TRBD2 for D (7 bases). CDR1 is SGDLS, CDR2 YYNGEE, per germline. V was trimmed by 2 bases and J by 6 bases, leaving 18 bases between them. CDR3 size: 16 residues. The CDR3 DNA sequence: TGTGCCAGCAGCGTCGGGGGGCGGTGGGTGGGCAATGAGCAGTTCTTC. Residues: CASSVGGRWVGNEQFF.

The chain joins TRBV2 to TRBJ2-1, with D possibly being TRBD1 (5 bases). Trimming stripped 6 bases from V and 7 bases from J, with 22 bases between. The germline V gene encodes CDR1 SNHLY and CDR2 FYNNEI. This CDR3 has 16 residues. The CDR3 DNA sequence: TGTGCCAGCAGCGCGCAAGGACATGGCTCGGGTAATGAGCAGTTCTTC. Its translation: CASSAQGHGSGNEQFF.

V and J are TRBV29-1 and TRBJ2-5; a weak D match, TRBD1 (5 bases). The CDR3 length is 13 residues. Between the trimmed V and J ends, which lost 3 bases and 1 base, there was a span of 9 bases. The germline V gene encodes CDR1 SQVTM and CDR2 ANQGSEA. CDR3 bases: TGCAGCGTTGACCTAGACAGCCAAGAGACCCAGTACTTC. It specifies CSVDLDSQETQYF.

The chain carries TRBV30 and TRBJ1-5, with D possibly matching TRBD1 (6 bases). Germline V CDR1 and CDR2: GTSNPN, SVGIG (reference sequence). The ends were cut back, 7 bases at V and 5 bases at J, with 12 bases in the middle. There are 12 residues in the CDR3. The CDR3 DNA reads TGTGCCTTCAGGGGAGTGGATCAGCCCCAGCATTTT. Translated, it gives CAFRGVDQPQHF.